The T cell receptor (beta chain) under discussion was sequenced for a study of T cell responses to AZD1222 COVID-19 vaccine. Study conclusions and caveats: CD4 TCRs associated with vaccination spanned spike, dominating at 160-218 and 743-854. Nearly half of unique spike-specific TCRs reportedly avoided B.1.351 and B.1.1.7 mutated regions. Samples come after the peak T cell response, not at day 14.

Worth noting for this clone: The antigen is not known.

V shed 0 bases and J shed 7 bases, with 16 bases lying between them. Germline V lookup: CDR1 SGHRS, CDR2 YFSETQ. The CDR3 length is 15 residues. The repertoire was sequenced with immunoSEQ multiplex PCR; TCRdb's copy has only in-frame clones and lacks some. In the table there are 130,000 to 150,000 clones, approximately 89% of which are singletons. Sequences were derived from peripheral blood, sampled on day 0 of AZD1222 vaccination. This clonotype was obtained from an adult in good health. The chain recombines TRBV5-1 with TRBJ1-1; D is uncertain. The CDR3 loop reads CASSLEGGRALEAFF. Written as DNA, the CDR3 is TGCGCCAGCAGCTTGGAAGGAGGGCGAGCTCTTGAAGCTTTCTTT.